This T cell receptor (beta chain) was documented in a study of blood T cell repertoires in COVID-19. Study in general: Spain, Italy and the United States supplied samples that represented acute and convalescent COVID-19. In each case, the material was cDNA or gDNA derived from T cells, B-cell-depleted T cells, or PBMCs.

Original handling: Amplification from reference gene primers served as the basis for estimated nucleated cell counts. TCRdb's copy holds only in-frame clones and misses some; the assay was immunoSEQ multiplex PCR. V, J and clone size derive from that table, while D and trimming were established from the DNA sequence. The sample yields roughly 55,000 clones, approximately 92% seen once. This receptor was taken from a human donor with active COVID-19. The donor label of this sample is uncertain. Sequencing was carried out using peripheral blood.

CDR3 coding DNA: TGCGCCAGCAGTTGGGACAGGGGCCGGAACGAGCAGTACTTC. It yields the protein CASSWDRGRNEQYF. The chain couples TRBV10-1 to TRBJ2-7, with 10 bases lining up with TRBD1. The CDR3 length is 14 residues. Germline V lookup: CDR1 WNHNN, CDR2 SYGVQD (reference sequence). Trimming cost V 5 bases and J 5 bases; bases outside gene matches: 6.